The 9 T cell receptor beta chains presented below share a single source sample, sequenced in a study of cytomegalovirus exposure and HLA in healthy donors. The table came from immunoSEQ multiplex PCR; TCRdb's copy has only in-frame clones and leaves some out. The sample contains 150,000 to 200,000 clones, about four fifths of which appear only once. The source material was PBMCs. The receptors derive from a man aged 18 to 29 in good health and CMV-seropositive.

CDR3: CASSHGTSINEQFF. CDR3 nucleotides: TGCGCCAGCAGCCACGGGACTAGTATCAATGAGCAGTTCTTC. The chain couples TRBV5-1 to TRBJ2-1, with 8 bases aligning to TRBD2. Germline V gene sequence: CDR1 SGHRS, CDR2 YFSETQ. Trimming removed 4 bases from V and 6 bases from J; junction bases left unmatched: 6. CDR3 size: 14 residues.

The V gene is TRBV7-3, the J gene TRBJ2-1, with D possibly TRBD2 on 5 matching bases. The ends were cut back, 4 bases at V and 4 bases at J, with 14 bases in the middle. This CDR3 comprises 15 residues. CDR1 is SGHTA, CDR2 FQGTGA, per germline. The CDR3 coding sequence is TGTGCCAGCAGCTCCAGCCTCGGACTGTACAATGAGCAGTTCTTC. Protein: CASSSSLGLYNEQFF.

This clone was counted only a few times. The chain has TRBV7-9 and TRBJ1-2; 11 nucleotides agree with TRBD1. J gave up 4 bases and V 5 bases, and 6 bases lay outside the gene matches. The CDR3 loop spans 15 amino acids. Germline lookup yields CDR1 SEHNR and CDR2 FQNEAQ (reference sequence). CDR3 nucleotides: TGTGCCAGCAGCCCCGATGGACAGGGGGCCTATGGCTACACCTTC. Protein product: CASSPDGQGAYGYTF.

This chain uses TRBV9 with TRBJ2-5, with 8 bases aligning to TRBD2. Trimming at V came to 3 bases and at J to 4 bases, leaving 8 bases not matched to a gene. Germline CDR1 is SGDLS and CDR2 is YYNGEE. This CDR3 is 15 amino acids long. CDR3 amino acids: CASSGEAGEGETQYF. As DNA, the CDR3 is TGTGCCAGCAGCGGCGAAGCGGGAGAAGGAGAGACCCAGTACTTC.

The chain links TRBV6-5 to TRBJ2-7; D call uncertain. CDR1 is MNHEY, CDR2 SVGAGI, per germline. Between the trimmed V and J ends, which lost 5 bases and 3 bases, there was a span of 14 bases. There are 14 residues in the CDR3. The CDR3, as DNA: TGTGCCAGCAGTCCCGTAAGGCGGAACTACGAGCAGTACTTC. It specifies CASSPVRRNYEQYF.

CDR3: CASSSPIQGAGELFF. DNA for the CDR3: TGTGCCAGCAGTTCCCCGATACAGGGTGCCGGGGAGCTGTTTTTT. V is TRBV28 and J is TRBJ2-2, with TRBD1 as a possible D gene (6 bases). The V gene's germline CDR1 is MDHEN and CDR2 SYDVKM. V was clipped by 4 bases and J by 6 bases, with 15 bases between them. CDR3 length: 15 amino acids.

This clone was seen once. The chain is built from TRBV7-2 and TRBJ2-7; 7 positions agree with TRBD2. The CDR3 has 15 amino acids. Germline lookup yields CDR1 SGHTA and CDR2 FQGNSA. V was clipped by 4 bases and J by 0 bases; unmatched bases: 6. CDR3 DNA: TGTGCCAGCAGCTCCTACGGGGGGACCTCCTACGAGCAGTACTTC. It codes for CASSSYGGTSYEQYF.

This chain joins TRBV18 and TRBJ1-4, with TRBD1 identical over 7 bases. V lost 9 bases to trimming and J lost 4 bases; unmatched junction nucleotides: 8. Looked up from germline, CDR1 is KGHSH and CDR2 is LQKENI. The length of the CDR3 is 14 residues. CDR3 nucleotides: TGTGCCAGTCGCCCGGGACAGAATAATGAAAAACTGTTTTTT. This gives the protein CASRPGQNNEKLFF.

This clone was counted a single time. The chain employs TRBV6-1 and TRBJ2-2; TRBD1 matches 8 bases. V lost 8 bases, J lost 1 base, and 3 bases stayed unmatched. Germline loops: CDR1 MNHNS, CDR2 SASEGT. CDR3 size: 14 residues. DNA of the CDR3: TGTGCCAGCTCCGGGACAGGGAACACCGGGGAGCTGTTTTTT. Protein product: CASSGTGNTGELFF.